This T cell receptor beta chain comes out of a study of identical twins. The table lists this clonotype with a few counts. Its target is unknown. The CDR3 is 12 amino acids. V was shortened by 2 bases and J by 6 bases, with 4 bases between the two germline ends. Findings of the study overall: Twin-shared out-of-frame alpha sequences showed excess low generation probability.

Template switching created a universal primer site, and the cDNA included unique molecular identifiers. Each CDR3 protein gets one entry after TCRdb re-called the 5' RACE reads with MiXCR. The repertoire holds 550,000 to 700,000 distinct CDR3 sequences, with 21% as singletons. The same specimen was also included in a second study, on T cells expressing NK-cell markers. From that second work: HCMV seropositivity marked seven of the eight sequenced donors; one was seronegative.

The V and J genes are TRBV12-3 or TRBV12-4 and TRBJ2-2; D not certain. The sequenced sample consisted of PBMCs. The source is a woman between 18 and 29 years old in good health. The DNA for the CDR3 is TGTGCCAGCAGTTTAACGTCCGGGGAGCTGTTTTTT. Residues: CASSLTSGELFF.